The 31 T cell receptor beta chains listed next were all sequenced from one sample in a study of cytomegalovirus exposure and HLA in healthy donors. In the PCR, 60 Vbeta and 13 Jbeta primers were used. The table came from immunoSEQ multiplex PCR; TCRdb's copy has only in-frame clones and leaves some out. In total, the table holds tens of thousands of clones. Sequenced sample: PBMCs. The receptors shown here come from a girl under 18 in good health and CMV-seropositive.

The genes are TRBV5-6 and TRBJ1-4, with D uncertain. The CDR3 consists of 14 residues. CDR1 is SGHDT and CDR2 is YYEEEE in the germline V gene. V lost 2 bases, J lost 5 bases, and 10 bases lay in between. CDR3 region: CASSLYGKNEKLFF. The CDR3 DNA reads TGTGCCAGCAGCTTATACGGGAAAAATGAAAAACTGTTTTTT.

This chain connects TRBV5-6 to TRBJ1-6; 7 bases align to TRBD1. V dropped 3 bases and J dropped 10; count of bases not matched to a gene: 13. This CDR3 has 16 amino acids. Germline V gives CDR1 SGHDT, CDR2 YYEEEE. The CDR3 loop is CASSSERQGLGSPLHF. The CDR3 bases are TGTGCCAGCAGCTCCGAACGACAGGGTCTGGGGTCACCCCTCCACTTT.

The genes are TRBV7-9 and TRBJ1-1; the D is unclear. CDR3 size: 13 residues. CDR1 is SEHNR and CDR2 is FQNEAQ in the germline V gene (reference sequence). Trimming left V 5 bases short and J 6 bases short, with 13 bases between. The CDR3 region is CASSLTPAAEAFF. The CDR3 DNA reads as TGTGCCAGCAGCCTCACACCCGCGGCTGAAGCTTTCTTT.

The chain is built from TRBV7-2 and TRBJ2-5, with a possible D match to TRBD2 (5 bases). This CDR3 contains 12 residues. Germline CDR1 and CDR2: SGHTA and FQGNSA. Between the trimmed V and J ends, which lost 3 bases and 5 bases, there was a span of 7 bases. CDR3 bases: TGTGCCAGCAGCTTGGAGGTGGAGACCCAGTACTTC. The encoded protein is CASSLEVETQYF.

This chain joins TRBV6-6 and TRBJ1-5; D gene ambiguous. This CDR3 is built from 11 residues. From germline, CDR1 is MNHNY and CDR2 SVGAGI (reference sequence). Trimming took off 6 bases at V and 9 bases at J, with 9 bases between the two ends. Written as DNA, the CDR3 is TGTGCCAGCAGCTCGGGTGGGCCCCAGCATTTT. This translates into CASSSGGPQHF.

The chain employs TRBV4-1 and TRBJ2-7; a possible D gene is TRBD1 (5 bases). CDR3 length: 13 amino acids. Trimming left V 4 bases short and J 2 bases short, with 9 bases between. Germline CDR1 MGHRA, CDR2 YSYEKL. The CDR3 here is CASSPDTAYEQYV. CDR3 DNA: TGCGCCAGCAGCCCGGACACTGCCTACGAGCAGTACGTC.

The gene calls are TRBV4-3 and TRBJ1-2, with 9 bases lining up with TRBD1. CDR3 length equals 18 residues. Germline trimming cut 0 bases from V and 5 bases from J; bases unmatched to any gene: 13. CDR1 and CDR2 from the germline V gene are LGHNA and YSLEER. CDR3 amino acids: CASSQERGQGSGRYGYTF. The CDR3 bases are TGCGCCAGCAGCCAAGAAAGGGGACAGGGTAGTGGTCGTTATGGCTACACCTTC.

DNA for the CDR3: TGTGCCAGCACCCGCTACTTCTCTGGGGCCAACGTCCTGACTTTC. Amino acids: CASTRYFSGANVLTF. The J gene is TRBJ2-6, the V gene TRBV27; D uncertain. This CDR3 is 15 amino acids long. Germline assignment: CDR1 MNHEY and CDR2 SMNVEV (reference sequence). Trimming shortened V by 7 bases and J by 0 bases, and 10 bases separated the two germline ends.

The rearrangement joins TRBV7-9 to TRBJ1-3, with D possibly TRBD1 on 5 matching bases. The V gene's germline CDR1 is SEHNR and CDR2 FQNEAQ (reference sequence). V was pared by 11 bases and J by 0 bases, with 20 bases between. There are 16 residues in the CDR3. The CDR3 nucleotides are TGTGCCGGCGCTATTCCCCAGGGCTACTCTGGAAACACCATATATTTT. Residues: CAGAIPQGYSGNTIYF.

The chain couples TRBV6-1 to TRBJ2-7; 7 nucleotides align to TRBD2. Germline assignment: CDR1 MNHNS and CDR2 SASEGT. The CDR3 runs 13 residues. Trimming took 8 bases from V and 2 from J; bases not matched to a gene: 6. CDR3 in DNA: TGTGCCAGCGGAAGCGGGACCCCCTACGAGCAGTACTTC. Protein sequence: CASGSGTPYEQYF.

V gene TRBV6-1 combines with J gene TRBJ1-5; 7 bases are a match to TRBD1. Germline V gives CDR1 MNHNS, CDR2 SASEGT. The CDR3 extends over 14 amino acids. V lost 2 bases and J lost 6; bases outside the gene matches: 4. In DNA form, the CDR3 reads TGTGCCAGCAGTGAAAGGAGGGGGCCTCAGCCCCAGCATTTT. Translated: CASSERRGPQPQHF.

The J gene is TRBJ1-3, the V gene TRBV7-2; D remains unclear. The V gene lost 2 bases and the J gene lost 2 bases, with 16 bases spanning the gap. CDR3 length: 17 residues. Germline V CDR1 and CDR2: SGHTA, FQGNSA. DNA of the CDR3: TGTGCCAGCAGCTTATGGGCAGGCATAAGTGCTGGAAACACCATATATTTT. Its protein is CASSLWAGISAGNTIYF.

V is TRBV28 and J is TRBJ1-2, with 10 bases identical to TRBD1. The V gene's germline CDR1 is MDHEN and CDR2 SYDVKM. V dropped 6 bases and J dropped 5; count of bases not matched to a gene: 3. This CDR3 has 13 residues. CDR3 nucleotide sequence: TGTGCCAGCAGACCGGGACAGGGGTATGGCTACACCTTC. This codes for CASRPGQGYGYTF.

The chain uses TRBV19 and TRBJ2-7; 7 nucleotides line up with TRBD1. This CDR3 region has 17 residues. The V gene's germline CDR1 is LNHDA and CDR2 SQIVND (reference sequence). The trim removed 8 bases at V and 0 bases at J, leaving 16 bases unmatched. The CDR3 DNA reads TGTGCCAGTTCCCACGATAGGGGGCCACACTACTCCTACGAGCAGTACGTC. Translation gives CASSHDRGPHYSYEQYV.

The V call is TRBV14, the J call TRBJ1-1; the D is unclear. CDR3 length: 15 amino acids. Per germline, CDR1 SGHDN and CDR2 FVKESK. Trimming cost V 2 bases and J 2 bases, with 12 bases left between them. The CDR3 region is CASSQYPSFNTEAFF. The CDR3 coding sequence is TGTGCCAGCAGCCAATATCCGTCCTTCAACACTGAAGCTTTCTTT.

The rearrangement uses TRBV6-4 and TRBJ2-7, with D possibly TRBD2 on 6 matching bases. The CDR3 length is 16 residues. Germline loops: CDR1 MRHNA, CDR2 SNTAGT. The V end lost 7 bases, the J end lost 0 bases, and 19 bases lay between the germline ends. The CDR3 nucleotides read TGTGCCAGCATGACGACTGGGCGGGGTTGCTCCTACGAGCAGTACGTC. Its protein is CASMTTGRGCSYEQYV.

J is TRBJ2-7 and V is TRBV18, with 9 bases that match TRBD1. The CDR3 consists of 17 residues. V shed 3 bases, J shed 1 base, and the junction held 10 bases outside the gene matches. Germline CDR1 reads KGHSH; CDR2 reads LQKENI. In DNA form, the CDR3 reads TGTGCCAGCTCACCCGGCGGCCGGGACAGGGAATCCTACGAGCAGTACTTC. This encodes CASSPGGRDRESYEQYF.

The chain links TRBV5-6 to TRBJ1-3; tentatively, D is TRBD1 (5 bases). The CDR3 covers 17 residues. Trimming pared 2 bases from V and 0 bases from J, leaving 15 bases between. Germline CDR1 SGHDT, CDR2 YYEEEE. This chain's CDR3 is CASSFSGGSSSGNTIYF. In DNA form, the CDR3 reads TGTGCCAGCAGCTTCTCTGGGGGGTCGAGCTCTGGAAACACCATATATTTT.

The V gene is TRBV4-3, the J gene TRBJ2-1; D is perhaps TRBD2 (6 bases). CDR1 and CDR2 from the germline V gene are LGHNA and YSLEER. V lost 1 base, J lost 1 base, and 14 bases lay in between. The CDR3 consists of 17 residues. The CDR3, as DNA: TGCGCCAGCAGCCAAGGGGGAGGATACACATCCTACAATGAGCAGTTCTTC. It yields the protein CASSQGGGYTSYNEQFF.

The CDR3 nucleotides read TGTGCCAGCAGCCGGACTCCGGGGGGCGGTGAGCAGTTCTTC. It yields the protein CASSRTPGGGEQFF. This rearrangement joins TRBV6-5 to TRBJ2-1; D is possibly TRBD2 (7 bases). The CDR3 runs 14 residues. V lost 6 bases and J lost 9, with 18 bases in between. Germline CDR1 reads MNHEY; CDR2 reads SVGAGI.

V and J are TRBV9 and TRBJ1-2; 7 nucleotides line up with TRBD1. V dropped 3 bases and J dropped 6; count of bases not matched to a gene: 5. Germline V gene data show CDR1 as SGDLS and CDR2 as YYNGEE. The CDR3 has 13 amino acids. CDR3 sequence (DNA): TGTGCCAGCAGCGAAACACAGGGGAATGGCTACACCTTC. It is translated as CASSETQGNGYTF. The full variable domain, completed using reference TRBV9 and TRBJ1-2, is DSGVTQTPKHLITATGQRVTLRCSPRSGDLSVYWYQQSLDQGLQFLIQYYNGEERAKGNILERFSAQQFPDLHSELNLSSLELGDSALYFCASSETQGNGYTFGSGTRLTVV.

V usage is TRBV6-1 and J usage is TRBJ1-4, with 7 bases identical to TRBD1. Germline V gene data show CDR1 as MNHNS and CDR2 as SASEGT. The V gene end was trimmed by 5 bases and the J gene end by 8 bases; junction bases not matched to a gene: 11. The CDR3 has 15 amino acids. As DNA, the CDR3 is TGTGCCAGCAGTAACCTACAGGGGACTGAGGAAAAACTGTTTTTT. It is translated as CASSNLQGTEEKLFF.

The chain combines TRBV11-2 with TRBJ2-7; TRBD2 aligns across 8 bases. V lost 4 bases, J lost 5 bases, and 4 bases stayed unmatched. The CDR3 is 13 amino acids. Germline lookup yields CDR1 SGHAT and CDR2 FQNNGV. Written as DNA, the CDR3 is TGTGCCAGCAGCTATGGACTAGCTGACGAGCAGTACGTC. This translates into CASSYGLADEQYV.

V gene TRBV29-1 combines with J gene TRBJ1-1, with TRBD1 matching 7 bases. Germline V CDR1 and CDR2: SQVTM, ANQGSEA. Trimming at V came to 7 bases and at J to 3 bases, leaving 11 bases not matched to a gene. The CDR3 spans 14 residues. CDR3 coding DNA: TGCAGCGCGATGACAGGGACAGTTTACACTGAAGCTTTCTTT. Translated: CSAMTGTVYTEAFF.

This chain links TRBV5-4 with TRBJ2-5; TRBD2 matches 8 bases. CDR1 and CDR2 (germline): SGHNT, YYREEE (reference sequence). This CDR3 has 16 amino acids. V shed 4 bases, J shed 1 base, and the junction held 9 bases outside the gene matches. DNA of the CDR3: TGTGCCAGCAGCCCGTTCCGGGGGGGGATCCAAGAGACCCAGTACTTC. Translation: CASSPFRGGIQETQYF. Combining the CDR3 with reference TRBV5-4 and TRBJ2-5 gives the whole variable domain ETGVTQSPTHLIKTRGQQVTLRCSSQSGHNTVSWYQQALGQGPQFIFQYYREEENGRGNFPPRFSGLQFPNYSSELNVNALELDDSALYLCASSPFRGGIQETQYFGPGTRLLVL.

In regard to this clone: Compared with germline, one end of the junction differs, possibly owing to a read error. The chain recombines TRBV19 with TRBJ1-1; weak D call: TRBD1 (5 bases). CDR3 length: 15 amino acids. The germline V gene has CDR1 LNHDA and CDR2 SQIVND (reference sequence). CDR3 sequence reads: CASSMSPAGNTEDFF. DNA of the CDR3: TGTGCCAGTAGTATGTCTCCCGCAGGGAACACTGAAGATTTCTTT.

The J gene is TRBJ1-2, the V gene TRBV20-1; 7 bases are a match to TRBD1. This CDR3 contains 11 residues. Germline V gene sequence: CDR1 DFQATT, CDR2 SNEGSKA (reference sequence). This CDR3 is CRTGTAYGYTF. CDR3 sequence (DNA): TGCAGAACCGGGACAGCCTATGGCTACACCTTC.

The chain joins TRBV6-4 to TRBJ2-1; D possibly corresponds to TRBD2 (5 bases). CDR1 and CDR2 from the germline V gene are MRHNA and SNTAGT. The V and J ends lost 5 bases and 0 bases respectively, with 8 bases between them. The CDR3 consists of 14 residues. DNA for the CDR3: TGTGCCAGCAGTCCAACTAGCTCCTACAATGAGCAGTTCTTC. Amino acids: CASSPTSSYNEQFF.

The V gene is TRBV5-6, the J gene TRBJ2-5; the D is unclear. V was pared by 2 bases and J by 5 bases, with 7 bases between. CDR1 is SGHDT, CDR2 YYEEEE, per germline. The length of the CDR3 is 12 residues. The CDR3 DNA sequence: TGTGCCAGCAGCTTTAACTTGGAGACCCAGTACTTC. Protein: CASSFNLETQYF. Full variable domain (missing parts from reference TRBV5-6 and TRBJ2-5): DAGVTQSPTHLIKTRGQQVTLRCSPKSGHDTVSWYQQALGQGPQFIFQYYEEEERQRGNFPDRFSGHQFPNYSSELNVNALLLGDSALYLCASSFNLETQYFGPGTRLLVL.

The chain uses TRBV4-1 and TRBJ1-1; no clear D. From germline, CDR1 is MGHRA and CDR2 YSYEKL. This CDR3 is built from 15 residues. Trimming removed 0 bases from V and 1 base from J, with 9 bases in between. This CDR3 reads CASSQEMRENTEAFF. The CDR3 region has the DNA TGCGCCAGCAGCCAAGAGATGAGGGAGAACACTGAAGCTTTCTTT.

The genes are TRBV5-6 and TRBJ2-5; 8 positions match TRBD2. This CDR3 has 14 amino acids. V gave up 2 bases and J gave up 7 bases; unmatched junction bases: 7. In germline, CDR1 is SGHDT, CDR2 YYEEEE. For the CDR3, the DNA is TGTGCCAGCAGCTTCCCAGCGGGGGAGGTGACCCAGTACTTC. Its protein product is CASSFPAGEVTQYF.